The 32 T cell receptor beta chains reported below all come from one sample, sequenced in a study of T-cell memory formation after mild COVID-19. From the 5' RACE reads, TCRdb called clonotypes with MiXCR, one entry per CDR3 protein. The sample has fewer than 70,000 distinct CDR3 sequences, 9% to 9.5% seen once. Material: PBMCs or a T cell subset sorted from them (not recorded which). The receptors derive from a man between 18 and 29 years old who had mild COVID-19 (a few samples of this study predate the infection). Cell type and time point are not known.

This clonotype was recorded many times. The V gene is TRBV12-3 or TRBV12-4, the J gene TRBJ1-5; TRBD1 matches at 7 bases. The CDR3 loop spans 14 amino acids. The junction had 11 bases not matched to a gene; V was cut back by 8 bases and J by 7 bases. The CDR3 protein is CASGENRGGQPQHF. The CDR3 DNA reads TGTGCCAGCGGAGAAAACAGGGGTGGACAGCCCCAGCATTTT.

This clonotype has at least ten counts. The genes are TRBV7-3 and TRBJ2-2, with D possibly called TRBD1 or TRBD2 (5 bases each). V was pared by 4 bases and J by 2 bases, with 8 bases between. CDR1 is SGHTA and CDR2 is FQGTGA in the germline V gene. The CDR3 is 14 amino acids. The DNA for the CDR3 is TGTGCCAGCAGCTCTGGGGGAAACACCGGGGAGCTGTTTTTT. The encoded protein is CASSSGGNTGELFF.

Relative to its sample, this clonotype is medium-sized. J is TRBJ2-7 and V is TRBV18; D is unresolved. Germline CDR1 is KGHSH and CDR2 is LQKENI. Trimming stripped 5 bases from V and 3 bases from J, with 8 bases between. This CDR3 spans 12 amino acids. The CDR3 loop reads CASSTSGYEQYF. As DNA, the CDR3 is TGTGCCAGCTCAACCTCAGGCTACGAGCAGTACTTC. The full variable domain, rest sourced from reference TRBV18 and TRBJ2-7, is NAGVMQNPRHLVRRRGQEARLRCSPMKGHSHVYWYRQLPEEGLKFMVYLQKENIIDESGMPKERFSAEFPKEGPSILRIQQVVRGDSAAYFCASSTSGYEQYFGPGTRLTVT.

The genes are TRBV29-1 and TRBJ2-3; the match to TRBD1 covers 8 bases. CDR1 is SQVTM, CDR2 ANQGSEA, per germline. The CDR3 spans 14 residues. Trimming at V came to 7 bases and at J to 1 base, leaving 7 bases not matched to a gene. CDR3 bases: TGCAGCGCCCCCCGGGGACAGGGCACAGATACGCAGTATTTT. This encodes CSAPRGQGTDTQYF.

The CDR3 region has the DNA TGTGCCAGCAGAACCGCCTGGGCAGATACGCAGTATTTT. Translation gives CASRTAWADTQYF. The chain carries TRBV6-6 and TRBJ2-3; D is ambiguous. The CDR3 spans 13 residues. V lost 6 bases to trimming and J lost 4 bases, with 11 bases between them. Per the germline V gene, CDR1 is MNHNY and CDR2 is SVGAGI (reference sequence).

The chain uses TRBV7-9 and TRBJ1-1; the D is unclear. Germline-derived CDR1 and CDR2 are SEHNR and FQNEAQ (reference sequence). This CDR3 has 15 amino acids. The V gene lost 3 bases and the J gene lost 1 base, with 12 bases spanning the gap. The CDR3 loop reads CASSFEGGRNTEAFF. The CDR3 nucleotides are TGTGCCAGCAGCTTCGAAGGAGGGAGGAACACTGAAGCTTTCTTT.

This clonotype has ten or more counts. The chain links TRBV6-6 to TRBJ2-7; possibly TRBD1 for D (5 bases). The CDR3 is 14 amino acids. Trimming stripped 7 bases from V and 0 bases from J, with 13 bases between. CDR1 and CDR2 from the germline V gene are MNHNY and SVGAGI (reference sequence). The CDR3 loop is CASTGRQGSYEQYF. CDR3 nucleotides: TGTGCCAGCACCGGCCGGCAGGGCTCCTACGAGCAGTACTTC.

This chain links TRBV24-1 with TRBJ2-1; the match to TRBD1 covers 9 bases. The germline CDR1 and CDR2 sequences are KGHDR and SFDVKD. V shed 7 bases and J 7 bases; nucleotides not matched to a gene: 7. This CDR3 spans 14 amino acids. In DNA form, the CDR3 reads TGTGCCACCAGCCCTGGACAGGGGCTAAATGAGCAGTTCTTC. It translates to CATSPGQGLNEQFF.

There are many counts of this clonotype. CDR3 loop: CASSSGFRGWSHEQYF. The DNA of the CDR3 is TGCGCCAGCAGCTCCGGGTTTCGCGGGTGGAGCCACGAGCAGTACTTC. This chain joins TRBV5-1 and TRBJ2-7; tentatively, D is TRBD2 (5 bases). CDR1 and CDR2 from the germline V gene are SGHRS and YFSETQ. This CDR3 has 16 residues. Trimming stripped 3 bases from V and 5 bases from J, with 21 bases between. Complete variable domain (other parts from reference TRBV5-1 and TRBJ2-7): KAGVTQTPRYLIKTRGQQVTLSCSPISGHRSVSWYQQTPGQGLQFLFEYFSETQRNKGNFPGRFSGRQFSNSRSEMNVSTLELGDSALYLCASSSGFRGWSHEQYFGPGTRLTVT.

The J gene is TRBJ2-5, the V gene TRBV14; D is undetermined. The V and J ends lost 5 bases and 7 bases respectively, with 17 bases between them. The germline gives CDR1 SGHDN, CDR2 FVKESK. The CDR3 length is 14 residues. CDR3 bases: TGTGCCAGCAGCATGCAAACCTCCACCGGGACCCAGTACTTC. It is translated as CASSMQTSTGTQYF.

This clonotype occurred many times. The chain employs TRBV18 and TRBJ2-3; D gene uncertain. CDR3 size: 12 residues. Germline lookup yields CDR1 KGHSH and CDR2 LQKENI. V was clipped by 8 bases and J by 2 bases, with 8 bases between them. The CDR3 here is CASRLVTDTQYF. The DNA for the CDR3 is TGTGCCAGCCGACTTGTCACAGATACGCAGTATTTT. Variable domain in full (rest from reference TRBV18 and TRBJ2-3): NAGVMQNPRHLVRRRGQEARLRCSPMKGHSHVYWYRQLPEEGLKFMVYLQKENIIDESGMPKERFSAEFPKEGPSILRIQQVVRGDSAAYFCASRLVTDTQYFGPGTRLTVL.

J is TRBJ1-4 and V is TRBV6-6; 7 nucleotides line up with TRBD1. This CDR3 has 14 residues. Germline loops: CDR1 MNHNY, CDR2 SVGAGI (reference sequence). J was trimmed by 8 bases and V by 4 bases; bases with no gene match: 7. Here the CDR3 DNA reads TGTGCCAGCAGTTCTGACAGGGTGGGGGAAAAACTGTTTTTT. As protein: CASSSDRVGEKLFF.

This clonotype was seen repeatedly, ten times or more. The chain combines TRBV5-1 with TRBJ2-1; D unclear. Trimming pared 2 bases from V and 1 base from J, leaving 10 bases between. CDR1 and CDR2 (germline): SGHRS, YFSETQ. This CDR3 region has 15 residues. The CDR3 here is CASSFDQSSYNEQFF. CDR3 in DNA: TGCGCCAGCAGCTTCGATCAGTCTTCCTACAATGAGCAGTTCTTC.

The rearrangement joins TRBV5-1 to TRBJ2-5, with D unresolved. Trimming removed 1 base at V and 2 bases at J, with 9 bases between. This CDR3 has 14 amino acids. The V gene's germline CDR1 is SGHRS and CDR2 YFSETQ. The CDR3 is CASSLTPEQETQYF. In nucleotides, the CDR3 is TGCGCCAGCAGCTTGACTCCGGAACAAGAGACCCAGTACTTC.

On this clonotype: A junction end diverges from the germline sequence, so it may reflect a read error. The genes are TRBV10-3 and TRBJ2-3, with D tentatively TRBD1 or TRBD2 (6 bases each). This CDR3 spans 15 amino acids. Germline lookup yields CDR1 ENHRY and CDR2 SYGVKD. This chain's CDR3 is CAISAGAASTDKQYF. In DNA, the CDR3 is TGTGCCATCAGTGCGGGGGCCGCTAGCACAGATAAGCAGTATTTT.

This clonotype was found a few times. CDR3 residues: CASSRGPTTEQFF. DNA of the CDR3: TGTGCCAGCAGCCGCGGACCCACCACGGAGCAGTTCTTC. The chain links TRBV7-2 to TRBJ2-1; D uncertain. The CDR3 is made up of 13 amino acids. Germline loops: CDR1 SGHTA, CDR2 FQGNSA. V lost 5 bases, J lost 10 bases, and 15 bases lay in between.

This clonotype turned up a few times. The genes are TRBV7-9 and TRBJ2-3; D perhaps matches TRBD2 (6 bases). The CDR3 has 14 amino acids. Germline V CDR1 and CDR2: SEHNR, FQNEAQ (reference sequence). The germline V and J ends were trimmed by 2 bases and 6 bases, with 12 bases remaining between them. The CDR3 is CASSLTLAADTQYF. In nucleotides, the CDR3 is TGTGCCAGCAGCTTAACACTAGCAGCTGATACGCAGTATTTT.

The table lists this clonotype with a few counts. The gene calls are TRBV2 and TRBJ2-1; no clear D. Trimming took off 7 bases at V and 10 bases at J, with 14 bases between the two ends. The CDR3 runs 12 residues. Per germline, CDR1 SNHLY and CDR2 FYNNEI. The CDR3 here is CASKLFKVEQFF. The CDR3 nucleotides read TGTGCCAGCAAGTTGTTTAAGGTGGAGCAGTTCTTC.

The gene calls are TRBV7-9 and TRBJ1-1; D might be TRBD1 (6 bases). This CDR3 contains 14 residues. Germline V gene lookup returns CDR1 SEHNR and CDR2 FQNEAQ (reference sequence). V was pared by 5 bases and J by 2 bases, with 12 bases between. The CDR3 bases are TGTGCCAGCAGCAAACAGGGTTTAAACACTGAAGCTTTCTTT. The encoded protein is CASSKQGLNTEAFF.

In this sample, this clonotype turned up a few times. The chain is built from TRBV4-2 and TRBJ1-1; possibly TRBD1 for D (5 bases). The germline gives CDR1 LGHNA, CDR2 YNFKEQ. The V end was cut by 3 bases, the J end by 4 bases, with 12 bases between. The CDR3 has 14 residues. In DNA form, the CDR3 reads TGTGCCAGCAGCCAGTTGTGGAGGGGCACTGAAGCTTTCTTT. Translation: CASSQLWRGTEAFF.

The chain uses TRBV7-2 and TRBJ1-6; 9 bases align to TRBD1. V lost 4 bases and J lost 0; bases outside the gene matches: 16. Germline-derived CDR1 and CDR2 are SGHTA and FQGNSA. The CDR3 contains 21 residues. The CDR3 spells CASSYRTGRTGDPSYNSPLHF. The CDR3 region has the DNA TGTGCCAGCAGCTACCGGACGGGGAGGACAGGGGACCCCTCCTATAATTCACCCCTCCACTTT.

In this sample, this clonotype turned up many times. The rearrangement links TRBV12-3 or TRBV12-4 to TRBJ2-1; TRBD2 matches at 7 bases. This CDR3 region has 11 residues. The junction had 4 bases not matched to a gene; V was cut back by 10 bases and J by 7 bases. The CDR3 coding sequence is TGTGCCATCTGGGGGGGGAATGAGCAGTTCTTC. The encoded protein is CAIWGGNEQFF.

The rearrangement uses TRBV12-5 and TRBJ2-1; 10 bases are a match to TRBD1. Per germline, CDR1 LGHNT and CDR2 FRNRAP. This CDR3 spans 16 amino acids. J lost 5 bases, V lost 2 bases, and 6 bases had no gene match. The DNA for the CDR3 is TGTGCTAGTGGTTTGACTCCGGGACAGGGGAACAATGAGCAGTTCTTC. Translation: CASGLTPGQGNNEQFF.

The V gene is TRBV7-2, the J gene TRBJ1-6; possibly TRBD1 for D (5 bases). Trimming pared 1 base from V and 6 bases from J, leaving 7 bases between. The CDR3 is made up of 14 amino acids. Germline V CDR1 and CDR2: SGHTA, FQGNSA. CDR3 region: CASSLDRSNSPLHF. The CDR3 bases are TGTGCCAGCAGCTTAGACAGGAGTAATTCACCCCTCCACTTT.

This chain joins TRBV21-1 and TRBJ1-2; the D call in the table, TRBD1, was not verified against the DNA. TRBV21-1 is a listed pseudogene. CDR3 size: 14 residues. The CDR3, as DNA: TGTGCCAGCAGCAAACAGGGAGCTAACTATGGCTACACCTTC. As protein: CASSKQGANYGYTF.

This clonotype was counted at least ten times. The DNA for the CDR3 is TGTGCCAGCAGCGTAGCTGAGGGAGCGGGCGTCCACTGGGAGCAGTACTTC. The encoded protein is CASSVAEGAGVHWEQYF. The chain links TRBV9 to TRBJ2-7; tentatively, D is TRBD2 (6 bases). The CDR3 has 17 amino acids. V lost 0 bases and J 7 bases, leaving 23 bases between the germline ends. CDR1 and CDR2 (germline): SGDLS, YYNGEE.

The chain employs TRBV5-5 and TRBJ2-3; 7 bases are a match to TRBD2. CDR3 length: 16 amino acids. The germline V gene has CDR1 SGHKS and CDR2 YYEKEE (reference sequence). The J segment lost 0 bases and the V segment lost 0 bases, leaving 4 bases of the junction unmatched. This CDR3 is CASSLGLADSTDTQYF. The CDR3 DNA sequence: TGTGCCAGCAGCTTGGGGCTAGCGGATAGCACAGATACGCAGTATTTT.

This clonotype was observed a few times. The chain recombines TRBV12-3 or TRBV12-4 with TRBJ1-1; 7 nucleotides match TRBD1. This CDR3 is built from 13 residues. J was trimmed by 4 bases and V by 6 bases; bases with no gene match: 5. The CDR3 region is CASRSGTVTEAFF. CDR3 coding DNA: TGTGCCAGCAGATCCGGGACAGTCACTGAAGCTTTCTTT.

This chain links TRBV5-1 with TRBJ2-3; the match to TRBD1 covers 9 bases. CDR1 and CDR2 (germline): SGHRS, YFSETQ. The CDR3 sequence is 13 residues long. The junction had 3 bases not matched to a gene; V was cut back by 5 bases and J by 5 bases. Here the CDR3 DNA reads TGCGCCAGCAGGACAGGGGGTAAAGATACGCAGTATTTT. It is translated as CASRTGGKDTQYF.

V usage is TRBV21-1 and J usage is TRBJ2-7; the D segment call TRBD1 is taken from the table without a DNA check. TRBV21-1 is designated a pseudogene. The CDR3 has 15 residues. The CDR3 nucleotides are TGTGCCAGCAGCAAAGATCGACAGGGGGTCGGCGAGCAGTACGTC. It specifies CASSKDRQGVGEQYV.

The chain links TRBV20-1 to TRBJ2-5, with 10 bases identical to TRBD2. The CDR3 totals 12 residues. Germline V gene sequence: CDR1 DFQATT, CDR2 SNEGSKA (reference sequence). V lost 2 bases and J lost 13; bases outside the gene matches: 7. The CDR3 spells CSARSTSGERYF. The CDR3 coding sequence is TGCAGTGCTAGATCAACTAGCGGGGAGAGGTACTTC.

This clonotype occurred many times. The chain recombines TRBV10-3 with TRBJ2-3; D gene ambiguous. V lost 4 bases, J lost 2 bases, and 7 bases lay in between. The CDR3 spans 13 residues. Germline CDR1 is ENHRY and CDR2 is SYGVKD. CDR3: CAISGTSTDTQYF. The CDR3 DNA follows: TGTGCCATCAGTGGGACCTCCACAGATACGCAGTATTTT.